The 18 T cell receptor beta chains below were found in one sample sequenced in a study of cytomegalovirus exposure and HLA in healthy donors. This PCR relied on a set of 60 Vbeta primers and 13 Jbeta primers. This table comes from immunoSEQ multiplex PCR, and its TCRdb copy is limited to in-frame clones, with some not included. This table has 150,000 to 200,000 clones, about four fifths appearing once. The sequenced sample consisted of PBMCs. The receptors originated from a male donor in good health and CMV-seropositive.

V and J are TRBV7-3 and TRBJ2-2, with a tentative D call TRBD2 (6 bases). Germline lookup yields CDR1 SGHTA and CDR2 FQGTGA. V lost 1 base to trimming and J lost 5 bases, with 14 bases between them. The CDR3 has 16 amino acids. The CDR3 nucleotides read TGTGCCAGCAGCTTAAACCCGCTAGCGACGACCGGGGAGCTGTTTTTT. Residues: CASSLNPLATTGELFF.

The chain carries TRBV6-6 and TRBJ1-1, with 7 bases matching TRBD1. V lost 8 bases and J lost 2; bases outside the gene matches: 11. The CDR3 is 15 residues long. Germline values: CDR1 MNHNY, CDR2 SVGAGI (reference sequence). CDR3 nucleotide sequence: TGTGCCAGCGGAAAACCGGACAGGAAAAACACTGAAGCTTTCTTT. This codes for CASGKPDRKNTEAFF.

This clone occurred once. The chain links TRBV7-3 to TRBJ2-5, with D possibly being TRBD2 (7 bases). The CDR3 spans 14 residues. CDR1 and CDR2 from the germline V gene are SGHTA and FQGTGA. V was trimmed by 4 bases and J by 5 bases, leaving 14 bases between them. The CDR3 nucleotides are TGTGCCAGCAGCTACGGGGGGCCGGGGGAGACCCAGTACTTC. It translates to CASSYGGPGETQYF.

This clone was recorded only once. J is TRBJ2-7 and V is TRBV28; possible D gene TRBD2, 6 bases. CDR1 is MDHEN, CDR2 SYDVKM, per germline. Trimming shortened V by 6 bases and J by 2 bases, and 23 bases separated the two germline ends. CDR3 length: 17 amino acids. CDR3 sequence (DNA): TGTGCCAGCAGCTCGCGAATTAGAGCGGGCGAGCCCTACGAGCAGTACTTC. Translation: CASSSRIRAGEPYEQYF. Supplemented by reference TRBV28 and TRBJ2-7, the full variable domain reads DVKVTQSSRYLVKRTGEKVFLECVQDMDHENMFWYRQDPGLGLRLIYFSYDVKMKEKGDIPEGYSVSREKKERFSLILESASTNQTSMYLCASSSRIRAGEPYEQYFGPGTRLTVT.

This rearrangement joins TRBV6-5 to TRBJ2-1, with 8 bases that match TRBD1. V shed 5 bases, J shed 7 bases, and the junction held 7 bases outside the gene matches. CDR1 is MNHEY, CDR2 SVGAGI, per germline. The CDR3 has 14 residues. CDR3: CASSPPGGWNEQFF. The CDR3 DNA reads TGTGCCAGCAGTCCCCCAGGGGGCTGGAATGAGCAGTTCTTC.

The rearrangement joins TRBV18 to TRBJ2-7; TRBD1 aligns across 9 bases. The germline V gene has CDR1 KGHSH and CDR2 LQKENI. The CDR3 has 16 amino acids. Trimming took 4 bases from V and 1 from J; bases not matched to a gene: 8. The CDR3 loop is CASSQQGQGVSYEQYF. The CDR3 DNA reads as TGTGCCAGCTCACAACAGGGACAGGGAGTTTCCTACGAGCAGTACTTC.

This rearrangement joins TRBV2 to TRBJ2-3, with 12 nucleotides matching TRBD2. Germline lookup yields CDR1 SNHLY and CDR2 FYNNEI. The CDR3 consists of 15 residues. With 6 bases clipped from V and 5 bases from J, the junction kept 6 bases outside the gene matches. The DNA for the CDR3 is TGTGCCAGCAGGGTCCTAGCGGGGGGGGGAGATACGCAGTATTTT. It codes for CASRVLAGGGDTQYF.

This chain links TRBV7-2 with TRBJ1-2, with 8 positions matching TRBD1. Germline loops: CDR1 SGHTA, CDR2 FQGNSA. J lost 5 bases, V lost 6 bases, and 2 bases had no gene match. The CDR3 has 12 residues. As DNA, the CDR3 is TGTGCCAGCAGTGGACAGGGTTATGGCTACACCTTC. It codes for CASSGQGYGYTF. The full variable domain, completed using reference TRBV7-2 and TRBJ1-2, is GAGVSQSPSNKVTEKGKDVELRCDPISGHTALYWYRQSLGQGLEFLIYFQGNSAPDKSGLPSDRFSAERTGGSVSTLTIQRTQQEDSAVYLCASSGQGYGYTFGSGTRLTVV.

CDR3 coding DNA: TGTGCCAGCAGCGACCTTGTTAGCCTCTACGAGCAGTACTTC. Amino acids: CASSDLVSLYEQYF. The J gene is TRBJ2-7, the V gene TRBV6-6; unclear D gene. V lost 6 bases and J lost 3, with 15 bases in between. The CDR3 is 14 residues long. Germline V gene lookup returns CDR1 MNHNY and CDR2 SVGAGI (reference sequence).

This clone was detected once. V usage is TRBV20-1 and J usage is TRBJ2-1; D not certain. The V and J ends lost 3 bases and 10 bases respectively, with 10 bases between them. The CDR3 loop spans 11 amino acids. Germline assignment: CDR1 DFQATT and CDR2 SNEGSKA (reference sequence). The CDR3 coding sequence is TGCAGTGCTAGTGGCCCCTCGGAGCAGTTCTTC. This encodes CSASGPSEQFF.

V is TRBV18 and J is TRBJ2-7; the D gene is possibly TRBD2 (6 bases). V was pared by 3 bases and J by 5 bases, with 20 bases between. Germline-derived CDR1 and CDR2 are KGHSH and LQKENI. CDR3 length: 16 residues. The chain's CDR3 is CASSPSEGTFLHEQYF. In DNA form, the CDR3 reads TGTGCCAGCTCACCGTCGGAGGGGACCTTTCTCCACGAGCAGTACTTC.

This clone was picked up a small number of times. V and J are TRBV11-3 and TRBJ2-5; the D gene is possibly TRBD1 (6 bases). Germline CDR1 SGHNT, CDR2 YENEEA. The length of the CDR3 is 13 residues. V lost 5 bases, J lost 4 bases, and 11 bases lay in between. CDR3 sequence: CASSQEDRETQYF. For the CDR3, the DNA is TGTGCCAGCAGCCAGGAGGACAGAGAGACCCAGTACTTC.

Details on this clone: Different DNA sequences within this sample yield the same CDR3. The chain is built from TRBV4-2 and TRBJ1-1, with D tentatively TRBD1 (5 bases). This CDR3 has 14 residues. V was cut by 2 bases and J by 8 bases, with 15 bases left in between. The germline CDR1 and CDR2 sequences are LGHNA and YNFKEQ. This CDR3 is CASSQRLQGGEAFF. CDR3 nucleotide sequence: TGTGCCAGCAGCCAACGCCTCCAGGGTGGAGAAGCTTTCTTT.

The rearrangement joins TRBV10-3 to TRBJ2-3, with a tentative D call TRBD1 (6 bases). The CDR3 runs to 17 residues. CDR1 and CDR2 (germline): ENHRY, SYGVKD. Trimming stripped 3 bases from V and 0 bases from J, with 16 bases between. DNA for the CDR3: TGTGCCATCAGTGAAATGGACAGCCCGCCTAGCACAGATACGCAGTATTTT. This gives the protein CAISEMDSPPSTDTQYF.

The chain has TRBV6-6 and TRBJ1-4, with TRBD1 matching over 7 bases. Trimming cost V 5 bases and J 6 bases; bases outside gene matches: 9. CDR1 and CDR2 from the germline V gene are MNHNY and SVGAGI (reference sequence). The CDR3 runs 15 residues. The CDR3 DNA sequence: TGTGCCAGCAGTACAGGACAGGATCCAGATGAAAAACTGTTTTTT. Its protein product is CASSTGQDPDEKLFF.

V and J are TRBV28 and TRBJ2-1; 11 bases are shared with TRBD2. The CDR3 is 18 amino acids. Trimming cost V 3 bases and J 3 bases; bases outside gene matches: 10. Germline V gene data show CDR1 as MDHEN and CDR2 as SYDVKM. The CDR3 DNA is TGTGCCAGCAGTTTTCTTACTAGCGGGAGCCCCCACTACAATGAGCAGTTCTTC. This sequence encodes CASSFLTSGSPHYNEQFF.

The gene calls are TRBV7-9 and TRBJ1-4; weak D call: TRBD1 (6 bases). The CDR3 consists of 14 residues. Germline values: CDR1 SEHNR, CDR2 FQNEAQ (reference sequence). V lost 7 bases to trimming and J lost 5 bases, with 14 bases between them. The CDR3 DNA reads TGTGCCAGCACCAAGACAGGCCTAAATGAAAAACTGTTTTTT. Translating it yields CASTKTGLNEKLFF.

The CDR3 sequence: CASSLELGGFNYGYTF. CDR3 sequence (DNA): TGTGCCAGCAGCTTAGAGCTAGGCGGATTTAACTATGGCTACACCTTC. This rearrangement joins TRBV7-2 to TRBJ1-2; D is unresolved. V was pared by 1 base and J by 1 base, with 13 bases between. The CDR3 sequence is 16 residues long. The germline V gene encodes CDR1 SGHTA and CDR2 FQGNSA.